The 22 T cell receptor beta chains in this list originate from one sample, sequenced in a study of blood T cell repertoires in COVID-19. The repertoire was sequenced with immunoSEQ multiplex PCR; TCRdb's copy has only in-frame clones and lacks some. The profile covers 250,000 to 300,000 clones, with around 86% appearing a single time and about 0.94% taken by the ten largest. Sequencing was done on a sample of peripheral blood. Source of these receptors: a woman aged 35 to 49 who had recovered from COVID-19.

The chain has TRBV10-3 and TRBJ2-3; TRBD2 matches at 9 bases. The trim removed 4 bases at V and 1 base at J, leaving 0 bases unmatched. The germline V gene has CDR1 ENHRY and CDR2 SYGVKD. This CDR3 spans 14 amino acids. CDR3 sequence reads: CAISGTSGTDTQYF. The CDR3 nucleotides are TGTGCCATCAGTGGGACTAGCGGCACAGATACGCAGTATTTT.

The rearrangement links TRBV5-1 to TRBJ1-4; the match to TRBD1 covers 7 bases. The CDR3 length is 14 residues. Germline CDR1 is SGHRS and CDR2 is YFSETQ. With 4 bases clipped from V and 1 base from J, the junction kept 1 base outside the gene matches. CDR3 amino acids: CASSQGETNEKLFF. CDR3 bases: TGCGCCAGCAGCCAGGGGGAAACTAATGAAAAACTGTTTTTT.

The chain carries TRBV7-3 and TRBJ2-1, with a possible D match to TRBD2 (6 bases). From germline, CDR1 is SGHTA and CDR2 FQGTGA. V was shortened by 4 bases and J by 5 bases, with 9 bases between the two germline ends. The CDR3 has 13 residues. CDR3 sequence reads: CASSWGLDNEQFF. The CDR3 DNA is TGTGCCAGCAGCTGGGGACTCGACAATGAGCAGTTCTTC.

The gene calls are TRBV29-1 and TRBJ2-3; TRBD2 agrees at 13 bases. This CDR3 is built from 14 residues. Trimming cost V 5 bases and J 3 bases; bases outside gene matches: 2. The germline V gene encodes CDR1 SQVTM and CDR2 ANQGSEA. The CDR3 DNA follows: TGCAGCGTTCTGACTAGCGGGAGGACAGATACGCAGTATTTT. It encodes CSVLTSGRTDTQYF.

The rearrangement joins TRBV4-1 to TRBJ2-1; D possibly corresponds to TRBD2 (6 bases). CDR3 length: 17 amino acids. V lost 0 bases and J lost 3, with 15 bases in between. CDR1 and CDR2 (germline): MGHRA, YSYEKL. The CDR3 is CASSQDLGGVLYNEQFF. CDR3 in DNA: TGCGCCAGCAGCCAAGATCTCGGGGGAGTCCTCTACAATGAGCAGTTCTTC.

CDR3 DNA: TGCGCCAGCAGCCAAGACCCCCTGGAAACAGGGGCCGGGATCGCCCAGTACTTC. Residues: CASSQDPLETGAGIAQYF. This chain links TRBV4-1 with TRBJ2-5; 7 nucleotides line up with TRBD1. The ends lost 0 bases at V and 9 bases at J; junction bases unmatched: 19. CDR3 length: 18 amino acids. Per the germline V gene, CDR1 is MGHRA and CDR2 is YSYEKL.

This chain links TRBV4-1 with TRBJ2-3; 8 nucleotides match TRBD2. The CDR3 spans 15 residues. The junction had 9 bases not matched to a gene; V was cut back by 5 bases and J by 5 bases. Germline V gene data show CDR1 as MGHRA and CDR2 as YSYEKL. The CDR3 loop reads CASSSPSGSGDTQYF. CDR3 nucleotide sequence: TGCGCCAGCAGCTCACCCAGCGGGAGTGGAGATACGCAGTATTTT.

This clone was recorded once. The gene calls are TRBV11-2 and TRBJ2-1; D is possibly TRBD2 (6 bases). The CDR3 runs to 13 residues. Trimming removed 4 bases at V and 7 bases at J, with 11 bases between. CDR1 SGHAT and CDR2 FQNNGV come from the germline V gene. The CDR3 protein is CASSYGTVNEQFF. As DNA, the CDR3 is TGTGCCAGCAGCTACGGGACTGTGAATGAGCAGTTCTTC.

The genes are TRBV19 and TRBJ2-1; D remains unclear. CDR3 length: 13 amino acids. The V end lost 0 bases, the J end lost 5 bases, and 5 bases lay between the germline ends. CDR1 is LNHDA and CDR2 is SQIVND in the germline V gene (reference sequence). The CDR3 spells CASSIDPDNEQFF. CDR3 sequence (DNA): TGTGCCAGTAGTATAGATCCGGACAATGAGCAGTTCTTC. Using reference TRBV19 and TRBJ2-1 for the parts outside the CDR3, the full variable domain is DGGITQSPKYLFRKEGQNVTLSCEQNLNHDAMYWYRQDPGQGLRLIYYSQIVNDFQKGDIAEGYSVSREKKESFPLTVTSAQKNPTAFYLCASSIDPDNEQFFGPGTRLTVL.

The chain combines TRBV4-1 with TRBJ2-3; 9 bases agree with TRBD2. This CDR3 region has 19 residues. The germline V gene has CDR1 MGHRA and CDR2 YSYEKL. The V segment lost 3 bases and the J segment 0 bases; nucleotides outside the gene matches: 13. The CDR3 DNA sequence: TGCGCCAGCAGCCAGGAGGGATTTAGCGGGAGTGTGAGCACAGATACGCAGTATTTT. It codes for CASSQEGFSGSVSTDTQYF.

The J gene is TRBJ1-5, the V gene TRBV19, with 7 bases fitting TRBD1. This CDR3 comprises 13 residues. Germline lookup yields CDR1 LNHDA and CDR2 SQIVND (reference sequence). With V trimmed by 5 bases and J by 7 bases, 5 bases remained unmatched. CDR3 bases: TGTGCCAGTAGTCAACAGGGGAGGCAGCCCCAGCATTTT. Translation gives CASSQQGRQPQHF.

The CDR3 protein is CASSPRLTSGLSTDTQYF. CDR3 nucleotide sequence: TGTGCCAGCAGCCCCCGGCTGACTAGCGGGTTAAGCACAGATACGCAGTATTTT. This chain connects TRBV9 to TRBJ2-3; 10 bases fit TRBD2. This CDR3 contains 18 residues. CDR1 is SGDLS and CDR2 is YYNGEE in the germline V gene. Germline trimming cut 4 bases from V and 0 bases from J; bases unmatched to any gene: 11.

CDR3 region: CAIMPGGHYEQYF. As DNA, the CDR3 is TGTGCCATCATGCCGGGGGGCCACTACGAGCAGTACTTC. The rearrangement joins TRBV10-3 to TRBJ2-7; tentatively, D is TRBD2 (7 bases). The CDR3 consists of 13 residues. Trimming took 7 bases from V and 3 from J, leaving 13 bases between them. Germline loops: CDR1 ENHRY, CDR2 SYGVKD.

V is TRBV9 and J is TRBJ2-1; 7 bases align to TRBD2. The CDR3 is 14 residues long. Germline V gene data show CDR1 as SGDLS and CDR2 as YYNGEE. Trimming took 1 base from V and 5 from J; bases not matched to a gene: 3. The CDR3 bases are TGTGCCAGCAGCGTACTAGCGGCTGACAATGAGCAGTTCTTC. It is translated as CASSVLAADNEQFF.

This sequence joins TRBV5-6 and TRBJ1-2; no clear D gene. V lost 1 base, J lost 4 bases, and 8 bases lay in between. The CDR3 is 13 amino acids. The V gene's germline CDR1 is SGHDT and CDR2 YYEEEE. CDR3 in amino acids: CASSLTAGYGYTF. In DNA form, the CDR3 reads TGTGCCAGCAGCTTGACGGCAGGCTATGGCTACACCTTC.

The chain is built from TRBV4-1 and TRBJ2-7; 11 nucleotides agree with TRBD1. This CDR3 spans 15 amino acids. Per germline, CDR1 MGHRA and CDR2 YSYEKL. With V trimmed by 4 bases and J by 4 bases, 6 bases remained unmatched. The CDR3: CASSPRGQGGYEQYF. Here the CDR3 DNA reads TGCGCCAGCAGCCCCAGGGGACAGGGGGGGTACGAGCAGTACTTC.

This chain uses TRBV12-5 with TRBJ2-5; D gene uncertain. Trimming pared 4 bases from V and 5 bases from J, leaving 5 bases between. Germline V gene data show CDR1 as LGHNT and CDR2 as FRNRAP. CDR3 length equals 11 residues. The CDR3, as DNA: TGTGCTAGTGGTTCGGAGGAGACCCAGTACTTC. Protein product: CASGSEETQYF.

In DNA, the CDR3 is TGTGCCAGCAGTGTGGGAGCTAGCGGGACATTCGGGGATACGCAGTATTTT. Translating gives CASSVGASGTFGDTQYF. The chain has TRBV2 and TRBJ2-3, with 9 positions matching TRBD2. Unmatched junction bases numbered 14, after V lost 4 bases and J lost 6 bases. Germline V gene lookup returns CDR1 SNHLY and CDR2 FYNNEI. The CDR3 covers 17 residues.

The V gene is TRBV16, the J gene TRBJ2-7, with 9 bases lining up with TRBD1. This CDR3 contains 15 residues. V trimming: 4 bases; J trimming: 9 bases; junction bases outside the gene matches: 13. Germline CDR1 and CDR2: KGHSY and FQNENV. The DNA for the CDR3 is TGTGCCAGCAGCCTCGGGCCCGGGACAGGGAGGAGGCAGTACTTC. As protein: CASSLGPGTGRRQYF.

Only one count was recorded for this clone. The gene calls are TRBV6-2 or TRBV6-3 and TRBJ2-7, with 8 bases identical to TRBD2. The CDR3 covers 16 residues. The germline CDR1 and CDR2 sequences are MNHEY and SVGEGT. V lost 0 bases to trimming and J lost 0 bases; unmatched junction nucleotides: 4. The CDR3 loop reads CASSYSLAGASYEQYF. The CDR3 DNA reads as TGTGCCAGCAGTTACTCCCTAGCGGGTGCCTCCTACGAGCAGTACTTC.

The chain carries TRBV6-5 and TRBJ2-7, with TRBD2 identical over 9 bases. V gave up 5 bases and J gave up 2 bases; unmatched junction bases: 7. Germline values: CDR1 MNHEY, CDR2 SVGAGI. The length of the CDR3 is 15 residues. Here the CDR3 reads CASSPPLAGTYEQYF. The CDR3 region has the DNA TGTGCCAGCAGTCCCCCGCTAGCGGGGACCTACGAGCAGTACTTC.

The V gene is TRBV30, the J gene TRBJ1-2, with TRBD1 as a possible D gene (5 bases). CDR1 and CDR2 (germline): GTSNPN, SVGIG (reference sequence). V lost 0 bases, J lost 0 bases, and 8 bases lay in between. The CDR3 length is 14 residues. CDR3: CAWSVTGSNYGYTF. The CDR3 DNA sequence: TGTGCCTGGAGTGTAACAGGCTCTAACTATGGCTACACCTTC. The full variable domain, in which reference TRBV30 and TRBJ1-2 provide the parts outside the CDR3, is SQTIHQWPATLVQPVGSPLSLECTVEGTSNPNLYWYRQAAGRGLQLLFYSVGIGQISSEVPQNLSASRPQDRQFILSSKKLLLSDSGFYLCAWSVTGSNYGYTFGSGTRLTVV.